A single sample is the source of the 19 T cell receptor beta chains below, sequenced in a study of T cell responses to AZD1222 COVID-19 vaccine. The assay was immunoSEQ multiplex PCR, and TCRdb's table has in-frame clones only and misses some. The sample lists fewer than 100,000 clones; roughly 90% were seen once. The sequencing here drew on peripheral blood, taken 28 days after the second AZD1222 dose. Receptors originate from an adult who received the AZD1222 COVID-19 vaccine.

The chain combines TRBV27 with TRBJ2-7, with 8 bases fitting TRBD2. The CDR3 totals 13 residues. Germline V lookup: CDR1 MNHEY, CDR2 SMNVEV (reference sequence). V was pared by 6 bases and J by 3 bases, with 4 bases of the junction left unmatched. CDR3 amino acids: CASRVAGNYEQYF. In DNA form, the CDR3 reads TGTGCCAGCAGAGTAGCGGGAAACTACGAGCAGTACTTC.

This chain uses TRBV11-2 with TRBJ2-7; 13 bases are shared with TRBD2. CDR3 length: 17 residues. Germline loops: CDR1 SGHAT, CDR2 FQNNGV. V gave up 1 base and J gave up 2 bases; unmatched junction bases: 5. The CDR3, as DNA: TGTGCCAGCAGCTTAGGACTAGCGGGAGGTTTCCCCTACGAGCAGTACTTC. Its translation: CASSLGLAGGFPYEQYF.

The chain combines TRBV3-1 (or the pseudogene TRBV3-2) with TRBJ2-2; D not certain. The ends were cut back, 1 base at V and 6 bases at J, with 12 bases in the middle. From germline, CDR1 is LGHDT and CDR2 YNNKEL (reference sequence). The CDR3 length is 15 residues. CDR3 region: CASSQGSLRSGELFF. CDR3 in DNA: TGTGCCAGCAGCCAAGGAAGCCTCCGTTCCGGGGAGCTGTTTTTT.

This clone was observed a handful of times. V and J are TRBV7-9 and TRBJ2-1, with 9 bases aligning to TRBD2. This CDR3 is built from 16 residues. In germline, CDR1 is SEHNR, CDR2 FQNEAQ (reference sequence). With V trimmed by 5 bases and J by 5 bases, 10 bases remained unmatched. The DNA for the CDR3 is TGTGCCAGCAGCCGGGCTAGCGGGATCTTCGACAATGAGCAGTTCTTC. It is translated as CASSRASGIFDNEQFF.

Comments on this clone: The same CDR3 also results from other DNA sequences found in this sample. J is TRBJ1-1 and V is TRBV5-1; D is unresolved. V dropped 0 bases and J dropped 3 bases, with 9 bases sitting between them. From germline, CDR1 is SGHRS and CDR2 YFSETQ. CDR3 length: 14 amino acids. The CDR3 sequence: CASSLGGFDTEAFF. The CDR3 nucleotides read TGCGCCAGCAGCTTGGGAGGATTCGACACTGAAGCTTTCTTT.

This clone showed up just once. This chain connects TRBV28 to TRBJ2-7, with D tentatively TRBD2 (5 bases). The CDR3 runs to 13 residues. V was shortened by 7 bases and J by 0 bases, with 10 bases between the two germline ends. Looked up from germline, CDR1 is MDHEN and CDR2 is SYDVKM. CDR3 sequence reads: CASTLEGSYEQYF. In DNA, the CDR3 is TGTGCCAGCACCTTAGAGGGCTCCTACGAGCAGTACTTC.

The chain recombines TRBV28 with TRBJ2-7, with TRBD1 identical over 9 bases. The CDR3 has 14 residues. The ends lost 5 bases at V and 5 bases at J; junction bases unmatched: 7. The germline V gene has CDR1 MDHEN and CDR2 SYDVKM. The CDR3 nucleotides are TGTGCCAGCAGTCGCGGGACAGGGAACAACGAGCAGTACTTC. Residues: CASSRGTGNNEQYF.

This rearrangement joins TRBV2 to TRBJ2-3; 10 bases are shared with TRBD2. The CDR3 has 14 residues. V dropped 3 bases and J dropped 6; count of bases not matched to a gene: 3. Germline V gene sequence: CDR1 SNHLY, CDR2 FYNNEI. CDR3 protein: CASSDSGRRDTQYF. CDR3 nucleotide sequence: TGTGCCAGCAGTGATAGCGGGAGGAGGGATACGCAGTATTTT.

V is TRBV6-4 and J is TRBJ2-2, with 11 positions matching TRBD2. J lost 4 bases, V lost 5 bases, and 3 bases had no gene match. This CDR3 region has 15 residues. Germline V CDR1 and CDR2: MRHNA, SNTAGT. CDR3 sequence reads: CASSNGTSGTGELFF. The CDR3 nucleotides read TGTGCCAGCAGTAACGGGACTAGCGGCACCGGGGAGCTGTTTTTT.

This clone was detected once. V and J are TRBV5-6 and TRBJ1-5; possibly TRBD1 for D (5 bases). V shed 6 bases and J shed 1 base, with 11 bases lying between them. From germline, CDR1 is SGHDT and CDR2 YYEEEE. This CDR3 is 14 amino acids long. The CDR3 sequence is CASILQGSNQPQHF. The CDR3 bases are TGTGCCAGCATTCTCCAGGGAAGCAATCAGCCCCAGCATTTT. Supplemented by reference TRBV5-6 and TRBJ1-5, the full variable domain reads DAGVTQSPTHLIKTRGQQVTLRCSPKSGHDTVSWYQQALGQGPQFIFQYYEEEERQRGNFPDRFSGHQFPNYSSELNVNALLLGDSALYLCASILQGSNQPQHFGDGTRLSIL.

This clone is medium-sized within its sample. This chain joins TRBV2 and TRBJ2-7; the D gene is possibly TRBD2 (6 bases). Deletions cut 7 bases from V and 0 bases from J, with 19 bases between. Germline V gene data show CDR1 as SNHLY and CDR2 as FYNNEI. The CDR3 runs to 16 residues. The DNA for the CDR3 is TGTGCCAGCACTGAGGGCCCCACTAGCCCCTCCTACGAGCAGTACTTC. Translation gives CASTEGPTSPSYEQYF.

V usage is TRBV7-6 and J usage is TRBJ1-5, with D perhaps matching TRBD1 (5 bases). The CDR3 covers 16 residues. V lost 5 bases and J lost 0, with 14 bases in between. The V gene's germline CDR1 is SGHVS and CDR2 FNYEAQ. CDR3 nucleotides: TGTGCCAGCAGCCGACTAGGACAAGATAGCAATCAGCCCCAGCATTTT. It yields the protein CASSRLGQDSNQPQHF.

As DNA, the CDR3 is TGTGCCAGCAGCCAAGAAATGGGGATTGCTGGAAACACCATATATTTT. It is translated as CASSQEMGIAGNTIYF. This sequence joins TRBV4-2 and TRBJ1-3; D remains unclear. The CDR3 has 16 residues. Trimming pared 0 bases from V and 2 bases from J, leaving 11 bases between. Germline V gene lookup returns CDR1 LGHNA and CDR2 YNFKEQ.

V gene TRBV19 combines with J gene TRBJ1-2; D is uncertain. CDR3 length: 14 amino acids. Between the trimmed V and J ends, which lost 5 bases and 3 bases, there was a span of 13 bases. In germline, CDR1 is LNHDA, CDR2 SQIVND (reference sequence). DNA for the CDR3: TGTGCCAGTAGTCCTCGAGTCTCGGACTATGGCTACACCTTC. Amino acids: CASSPRVSDYGYTF.

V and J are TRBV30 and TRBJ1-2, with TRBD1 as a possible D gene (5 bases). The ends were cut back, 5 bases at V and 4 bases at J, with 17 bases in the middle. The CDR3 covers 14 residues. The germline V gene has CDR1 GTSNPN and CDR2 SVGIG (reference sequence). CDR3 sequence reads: CAWGHKGPRYGYTF. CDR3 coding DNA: TGTGCCTGGGGACACAAGGGACCCCGCTATGGCTACACCTTC.

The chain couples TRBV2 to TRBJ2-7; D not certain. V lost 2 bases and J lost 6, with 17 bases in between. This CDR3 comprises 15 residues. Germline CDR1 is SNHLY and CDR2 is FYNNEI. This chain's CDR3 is CASSELWASLSEQYF. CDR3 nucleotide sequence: TGTGCCAGCAGTGAACTGTGGGCCTCCCTTTCCGAGCAGTACTTC. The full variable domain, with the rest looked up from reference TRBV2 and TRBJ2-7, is EPEVTQTPSHQVTQMGQEVILRCVPISNHLYFYWYRQILGQKVEFLVSFYNNEISEKSEIFDDQFSVERPDGSNFTLKIRSTKLEDSAMYFCASSELWASLSEQYFGPGTRLTVT.

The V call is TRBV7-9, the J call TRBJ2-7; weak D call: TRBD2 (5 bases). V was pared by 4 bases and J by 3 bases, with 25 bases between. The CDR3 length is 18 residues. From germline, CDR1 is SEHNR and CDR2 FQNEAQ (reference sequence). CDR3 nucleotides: TGTGCCAGCAGCTCAACCAACCATCCCGAAGCGGAAGGCTACGAGCAGTACTTC. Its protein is CASSSTNHPEAEGYEQYF.

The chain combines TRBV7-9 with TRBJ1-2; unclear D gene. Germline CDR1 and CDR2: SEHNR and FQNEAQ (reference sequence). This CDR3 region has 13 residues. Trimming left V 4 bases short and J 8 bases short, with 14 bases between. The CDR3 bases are TGTGCCAGCAGCTGGACCTGGGAACGGGGCTACACCTTC. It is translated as CASSWTWERGYTF.

CDR3 protein: CASSVVGAGRDTQYF. The CDR3 DNA sequence: TGTGCCAGCAGCGTAGTCGGGGCAGGGAGAGATACGCAGTATTTT. This sequence joins TRBV9 and TRBJ2-3; D tentatively fits TRBD1 or TRBD2 (5 bases each). Germline CDR1 and CDR2: SGDLS and YYNGEE. The CDR3 has 15 residues. Trimming shortened V by 0 bases and J by 5 bases, and 13 bases separated the two germline ends.